This TCR beta chain is from a study of blood T cell repertoires in COVID-19 (dated by TCRdb to the early 2020s). In terms of the full investigation: Samples from collaborators originated in the United States, Italy and Spain and spanned both the acute and convalescent phases of COVID-19. Samples were obtained from the ongoing ImmuneRACE study (first 160 participants) and from some 1,200 subjects provided by 6 global collaborators. Where HLA class I and class II types were available, the types were taken from metadata supplied by the sample provider, not from assay-based typing. Sample metadata almost always included a de-identified subject ID, COVID-19 status, age in years and sex. The repertoires were released in a freely available public database meant as a resource for research on the immune response to SARS-CoV-2. Subjects who had been exposed to COVID-19, were actively infected with it, or had recovered from it provided the deeply sampled blood TCRbeta repertoires that made up the dataset. The material from the prospective study consisted of cDNA or gDNA derived from T cells, B-cell-depleted T cells, or PBMCs.

This clone appeared many times. Its recognized antigen is unknown. Nothing much larger sits one base from this clone, and base qualities are not available. Samples from volunteer blood donors who had recovered from COVID-19 were contributed by a second Seattle source. The collaborating institutions used their own protocols to collect whole blood in K2EDTA tubes. For TCRbeta analysis, collaborator samples were shipped as frozen whole blood, as isolated PBMCs, or as DNA extracted from either sample type. Beyond this particular receptor, the publication reports: The amount of clinical and demographic metadata varied by source and participant and was provided uncurated.

Counted from cysteine to phenylalanine, this CDR3 has 14 amino acids. The retained sequence is limited to the CDR3, 42 bases, with the frame set at the first base. The germline V gene gives CDR1 as SGDLS and CDR2 as YYNGEE. V loses 3 bases of germline sequence and J loses 7 bases, and the interval between the two ends is 16 bases. TCRbeta CDR3 regions were amplified from genomic DNA by means of the immunoSEQ Assay, a bias-controlled multiplex PCR. As for the original processing: The number of nucleated cells in each sample was estimated by amplification of reference gene primers within the assay. To quantify the absolute abundance of each unique TCRbeta CDR3 rearrangement, sequence reads were collapsed and filtered. For each sample, productive Simpson clonality was calculated as the square root of Simpson's diversity index across productive rearrangements. TCRdb's version of the immuneACCESS table is confined to in-frame rearrangements and falls short of the full clone set. An unresolved V gene accounts for under half of the shortfall where checked; the remainder is of unknown origin. Clone size and the V and J calls come from that table; the DNA yielded D and trimming. For this sample there are about 160,000 clones; approximately 86% appear just once. Approximately 1.3% of the sample is held by the ten biggest clonotypes.

The TCR comes from a man aged 55 to 70 who had recovered from COVID-19. The material sequenced was peripheral blood. The V and J segments used are TRBV9 and TRBJ1-2, with a tentative D gene TRBD1 over 5 matching bases. The DNA reads as follows: TGTGCCAGCAGCGCCGCCGGGACTGAGGGTGGCTACACCTTC. This encodes CASSAAGTEGGYTF. The full variable domain, completed from the reference TRBV9 and TRBJ1-2 proteins outside the CDR3, reads DSGVTQTPKHLITATGQRVTLRCSPRSGDLSVYWYQQSLDQGLQFLIQYYNGEERAKGNILERFSAQQFPDLHSELNLSSLELGDSALYFCASSAAGTEGGYTFGSGTRLTVV.